The present T cell receptor (beta chain) was sequenced within a study of shared clonotypes between healthy human individuals (dated by TCRdb to the early 2020s). Study-wide context: The cohort comprised a couple of women and a few men aged 18 to 49 years. To estimate repertoire size and how much clonotype sharing occurs between individuals, the study deeply sequenced the blood TCR repertoires of a handful of healthy adults. To increase sequencing depth and limit assay-specific biases, TCR repertoire library preparation and sequencing were carried out by different laboratories using diverse techniques. Each donor's leukapheresis produced roughly between roughly 0.85 and 9.5 billion PBMCs.

Results the study describes overall, beyond this receptor: Sampling was restricted to blood, and TCR repertoires in tissue are likely to differ from TCR repertoires in blood. Because the study included a small number of donors, the genetic and exposure-history diversity represented was limited. Based on pairwise subsampling, the degree of clonotype sharing among donors was expected to be affected by sequencing depth.

With respect to this clone: This clone's antigen is unknown. No quality values exist for individual bases; no much larger clone is one base distant.

There are 13 amino acids in the CDR3, from cysteine to phenylalanine inclusive. Only the CDR3 DNA stays, 39 bases, in frame from base 1. Taken from the germline V gene, the CDR1 and CDR2 loops are SGDLS and YYNGEE. V was cut back by 3 bases and J by 0 bases, leaving a gap of 4 bases between them. Healthy HIV-negative adults with no recently reported acute infections or vaccinations were included as donors. All donors were Caucasian adults living in Nashville, Tennessee, USA. For unsorted samples, roughly 91 million PBMCs were counted, and genomic DNA was extracted using the QIAamp DNA Blood Mini kit. After blood collection by leukapheresis, PBMCs were isolated using Ficoll-Histopaque density gradient centrifugation and then cryopreserved in the vapor phase of liquid nitrogen. Using the deep immunoSEQ assay, multiplex PCR amplified TCR CDR3 regions from genomic DNA. Extracted genomic DNA from each cell subset was spread evenly across all wells of several immunoSEQ 96-well plates, with each plate serving as a replicate. For unsorted PBMC, 300 ng genomic DNA, equal to around 30,000 T cell genomes, was loaded into each replicate PCR. Genomic DNA from unsorted PBMC was sequenced over ten immunoSEQ deep assay plates. The purified libraries were quantified using a Qubit 3.0 fluorometer, sized with a Bioanalyzer 2100, and then quantified again using the KAPA Library Quantification kit. Each immunoSEQ 96-well plate was sequenced on its own single-read 150-cycle Illumina NextSeq 550 flow cell. The authors' pipeline ran thus. The immunoSEQ output contained only junctional sequences without quality scores, so filtering could not match that applied to full-length reads. Sequences were annotated with PyIR, a Python wrapper for IgBLAST v1.9, and V/J genes and CDR3 were assigned using IMGT germline references. Any read was removed if the V/J assignment was weak (E-value above 1e-6), the CDR3 was missing, or the read contained stop codons, out-of-frame junctions, or ambiguous translated residues. V3J clonotypes were defined as sequences sharing an identical inferred V gene, J gene, and CDR3 amino acid sequence. The percentage overlap between two repertoires was calculated by dividing the number of shared unique clonotypes by the size of the smaller repertoire. Repertoire richness was assessed with RTK rarefaction, the Chao1 estimator, and Recon v2.1 estimates of unobserved clonotypes. This is the immuneACCESS table as TCRdb keeps it, with only in-frame sequences that have V and J called. A part of the clones is gone; compared with another copy, unresolved V genes explain less than half, and the rest is unexplained. V, J and clone size were drawn from that table, and D and trimming were deduced from the DNA. The sample has about 480,000 clones on record, approximately 79% of them singletons. The ten largest clones take up around 12% of the sample.

This TCR was sampled from a woman aged 40 to 55 in good health. Some clones in this sample may be carry-over from other donors' samples. The chain joins TRBV9 to TRBJ1-3, with the D gene too uncertain to name. The source material was PBMCs. The CDR3 reads as follows: CASSAASGNTIYF. The base sequence is TGTGCCAGCAGCGCCGCCTCTGGAAACACCATATATTTT. With the rest looked up from the reference TRBV9 and TRBJ1-3 genes rather than sequenced, the full variable domain is DSGVTQTPKHLITATGQRVTLRCSPRSGDLSVYWYQQSLDQGLQFLIQYYNGEERAKGNILERFSAQQFPDLHSELNLSSLELGDSALYFCASSAASGNTIYFGEGSWLTVV.